Presented here are 7 T cell receptor beta chains from one specimen sequenced in a study of shared clonotypes between healthy human individuals. Clones were read by immunoSEQ multiplex PCR, and TCRdb kept only the in-frame ones, dropping some. The sample has 1.6 million or so clones, less than 99% seen once. The sequenced material came from naive CD4+ T cells sorted from blood. Specified subset: CD45RA+ positively selected. The receptors were gathered from a man in his thirties or forties in good health.

The chain combines TRBV10-3 with TRBJ1-1, with D possibly TRBD1 on 6 matching bases. This CDR3 is built from 16 residues. Germline V gene lookup returns CDR1 ENHRY and CDR2 SYGVKD. Deletions cut 0 bases from V and 1 base from J, with 12 bases between. The CDR3, as DNA: TGTGCCATCAGTGAGTCGTCGGGACAACGGAACACTGAAGCTTTCTTT. Encoded protein: CAISESSGQRNTEAFF.

The rearrangement uses TRBV7-2 and TRBJ2-7, with 11 bases aligning to TRBD2. Germline V gene lookup returns CDR1 SGHTA and CDR2 FQGNSA. Trimming removed 2 bases from V and 7 bases from J; junction bases left unmatched: 7. This CDR3 is built from 15 residues. CDR3 sequence reads: CASSLLAGGFGEQYF. The DNA for the CDR3 is TGTGCCAGCAGCTTACTAGCGGGAGGTTTCGGGGAGCAGTACTTC.

This clone came up once. J is TRBJ2-7 and V is TRBV10-2, with D perhaps matching TRBD1 (6 bases). The CDR3 is made up of 12 amino acids. Germline values: CDR1 WSHSY, CDR2 SAAADI. V was clipped by 8 bases and J by 3 bases, with 11 bases between them. The CDR3 here is CASATGNYEQYF. The DNA for the CDR3 is TGCGCCAGCGCCACAGGGAACTACGAGCAGTACTTC.

CDR3 residues: CASSVGTQDQETQYF. Written as DNA, the CDR3 is TGTGCCAGCAGCGTCGGGACTCAGGACCAAGAGACCCAGTACTTC. The chain couples TRBV9 to TRBJ2-5; TRBD2 is a possible D gene (6 bases). This CDR3 is 15 amino acids long. Germline lookup yields CDR1 SGDLS and CDR2 YYNGEE. The V end lost 2 bases, the J end lost 0 bases, and 11 bases lay between the germline ends.

CDR3 DNA: TGTGCCAGCAGTTACAGGCAGGGGGCAGGCGGCTACGAGCAGTACTTC. This sequence encodes CASSYRQGAGGYEQYF. The rearrangement links TRBV6-6 to TRBJ2-7, with 8 bases lining up with TRBD1. V gave up 2 bases and J gave up 3 bases; unmatched junction bases: 9. Germline V gene sequence: CDR1 MNHNY, CDR2 SVGAGI (reference sequence). The length of the CDR3 is 16 residues.

The chain employs TRBV6-5 and TRBJ1-2; TRBD1 matches at 8 bases. The CDR3 runs 13 residues. Germline values: CDR1 MNHEY, CDR2 SVGAGI. Losses at the gene ends were 6 bases for V and 8 bases for J; bases not matched to a gene: 8. Written as DNA, the CDR3 is TGTGCCAGCAGGACAGGGACAGGCAGAGGCTACACCTTC. It yields the protein CASRTGTGRGYTF.

Comments on this clone: At the DNA level, this CDR3 is encoded by other sequences in the same sample as well. The chain combines TRBV5-1 with TRBJ2-5, with D hard to call. The CDR3 runs to 12 residues. The germline V gene encodes CDR1 SGHRS and CDR2 YFSETQ. Between the trimmed V and J ends, which lost 1 base and 4 bases, there was a span of 5 bases. In DNA, the CDR3 is TGCGCCAGCAGCTTGCCTTTAGAGACCCAGTACTTC. Amino acid sequence: CASSLPLETQYF.